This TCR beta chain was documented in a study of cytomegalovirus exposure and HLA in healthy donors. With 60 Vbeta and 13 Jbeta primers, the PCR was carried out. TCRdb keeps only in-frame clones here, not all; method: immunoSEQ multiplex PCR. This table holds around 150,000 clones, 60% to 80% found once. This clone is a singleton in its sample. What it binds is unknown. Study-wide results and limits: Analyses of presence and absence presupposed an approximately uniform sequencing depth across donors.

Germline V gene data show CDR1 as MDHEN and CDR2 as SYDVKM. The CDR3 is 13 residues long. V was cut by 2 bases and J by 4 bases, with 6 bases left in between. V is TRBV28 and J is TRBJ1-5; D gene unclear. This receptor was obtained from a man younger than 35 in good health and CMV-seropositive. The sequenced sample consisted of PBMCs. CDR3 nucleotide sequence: TGTGCCAGCAGTTTAAAGCCGAATCAGCCCCAGCATTTT. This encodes CASSLKPNQPQHF.